The source of this T cell receptor (beta chain) is a study of T cell changes during pregnancy in multiple sclerosis. Libraries were prepared by immunoSEQ multiplex PCR; TCRdb keeps only in-frame clonotypes and omits some of them. The table includes tens of thousands of clones, approximately 92% detected once. CDR1 and CDR2 from the germline V gene are SEHNR and FQNEAQ (reference sequence). The CDR3 is 15 amino acids. V lost 2 bases and J lost 8; bases outside the gene matches: 8. The sample here was peripheral blood, taken after pregnancy. This chain links TRBV7-9 with TRBJ1-2, with 10 nucleotides matching TRBD1. The clonotype originates from a female donor in good health, enrolled as a control in a pregnancy study. The CDR3 here is CASSLPTGGKGGYTF. The CDR3 DNA follows: TGTGCCAGCAGCTTACCGACAGGGGGCAAAGGGGGCTACACCTTC.